These 4 T cell receptor beta chains came from one sample sequenced in a study of T cells expressing NK-cell markers. TCRdb reanalyzed the 5' RACE reads, giving one entry per CDR3 protein sequence and no DNA. The table for this sample gives hundreds of thousands of distinct CDR3 sequences. Specimen: blood T cells: a sorted CD56 or NKG2C T cell subset, CD4+ or CD8+ T cells, or bulk PBMC T cells (not recorded which). The receptors here all came from a man aged 18-70 years in good health.

The chain links TRBV6-5 to TRBJ2-1; the TCRdb D gene call, TRBD1, has no DNA to confirm it. The CDR3 contains 13 residues. Germline CDR1 MNHEY, CDR2 SVGAGI. The CDR3 is CASSLRTGGEQFF.

J is TRBJ2-7 and V is TRBV20-1. Germline loops: CDR1 DFQATT, CDR2 SNEGSKA (reference sequence). The CDR3 extends over 15 amino acids. Here the CDR3 reads CSARVLTASSYEQYF.

The chain combines TRBV12-3 or TRBV12-4 with TRBJ1-1; without DNA, the TCRdb call of TRBD1 cannot be checked. The length of the CDR3 is 14 residues. The CDR3 region is CASSPSTGYTEAFF.

The chain joins TRBV6-2 or TRBV6-3 to TRBJ2-3; TCRdb names TRBD2, which stays unverified in the absence of DNA. The CDR3 consists of 19 residues. Germline V gene lookup returns CDR1 MNHEY and CDR2 SVGEGT. The CDR3 sequence: CASSYLPQRGGFGTDTQYF.